This T cell receptor beta chain was retrieved from a study of identical twins (dated by TCRdb to 2016 to 2017). Regarding the research as a whole: The study deep-sequenced TCR alpha and beta repertoires from monozygotic twins, unrelated adults of various ages and cord blood to test whether fetal clonotypes persist. To rule out contamination, the twin experiments were replicated at different times with different library preparation protocols. Results and caveats for the whole study, not just this receptor: Compared with coincidental sharing between unrelated individuals, an excess of low generation-probability sequences was observed among out-of-frame TCR alpha sequences shared between twins. Excess twin sharing in beta out-of-frame sequences was weaker because fewer shared sequences lowered the signal-to-noise ratio. Fewer insertions were carried by abundant cord blood beta clonotypes, a similar but weaker trend appeared in young adult naive repertoires, and no such trend appeared in memory repertoires. Because the same donors could not be followed over many years, the conclusions depended on cross-sectional statistical analysis. Invariant T cells such as MAIT and iNKT could partly confound zero-insertion analyses, though diverse VJ usage argued against this for most clonotypes. Recombination models systematically underestimated out-of-frame TCR alpha sharing in monozygotic twins but agreed with sharing between unrelated individuals.

A distance of 14 bases separates the germline ends of V and J, which lose 0 bases and 2 bases respectively. Reading from cysteine to phenylalanine, the CDR3 counts 16 amino acids. The only DNA kept is the CDR3, 48 bases in frame from the first base. The germline V gene yields SGHDN for CDR1 and FVKESK for CDR2. Every donor was a healthy Caucasian. The twin cohort consisted of three pairs of female monozygotic twins, all aged roughly 18 to 30 years. Positive isolation kits from Invitrogen were used to isolate CD4+ and CD8+ T cell populations. Library construction relied on 5' RACE. TCRdb names Illumina HiSeq 2000 as the instrument used. A universal primer binding site was added through template switching, and the final cDNA carried a unique molecular identifier so that TCR cDNA molecules could be counted accurately. Specific primers in the conserved constant-segment region were used to synthesize first-strand cDNA for TCR alpha and beta chains. Each cDNA library was double barcoded, with a SMART-Mk sample barcode plus Illumina barcodes, to control for contamination. TruSeq adapter sequences, together with Illumina sample barcodes, were added in two successive PCR steps. The TCR alpha and beta cDNA libraries were sequenced on the Illumina HiSeq platform using custom primers. Under the source paper's analysis protocol: Unique molecular identifiers were extracted from raw reads with MiGEC, and CDR3 positions were determined with MiXCR. Recombination models were inferred per individual with the repgenHMM and IGoR tools using an EM algorithm. The analysis of shared clonotypes was done with the tcR package in R, with sharing normalized by the product of cloneset sizes. Out-of-frame nonproductive sequences were analyzed to study raw recombination free of thymic and clonal selection effects. Through fastp at Q25 and MiXCR, TCRdb rebuilt clones from the public reads, retaining in-frame beta chains. All rows with the same CDR3 protein become a single entry with the most common DNA and genes. TCRdb's processing, not the study's, gives the V and J calls here. This sample is represented by 310,000 or so distinct CDR3 sequences; roughly 9.7% of them were singletons. The top ten hold approximately 7% of the sample.

Note on this clonotype: The clone's antigen remains unknown. It has no much larger one-base neighbor in the sample; base qualities were not kept.

These data are also associated with another study on yellow fever vaccine responses in identical twins. That second report states: According to the authors, in identical twins the way T cells responded to vaccination appeared partly convergent and partly personalized. The study precisely tracked vaccine-responding T cell clones in identical twins.

The chain couples TRBV14 to TRBJ2-7; the D gene is perhaps TRBD2, from 5 matching bases. The sequence was obtained from a young woman in good health. Sequenced: CD8+ T cells sorted from blood. The DNA sequence is TGTGCCAGCAGCCAAGATCGGACTCGCCAACCCTACGAGCAGTACTTC. Translated, this gives CASSQDRTRQPYEQYF.